The 30 T cell receptor beta chains in this list originate from one sample, sequenced in a study of neurological immune-mediated disorders. TCRdb re-derived calls from the 5' RACE reads in MiXCR, one entry per CDR3 protein. This table holds 30,000 to 35,000 distinct CDR3 sequences, around 4% found once. The sample was CD4+ T cells from blood. The source is a woman in her thirties or forties in good health.

This clonotype showed up many times. The V gene is TRBV20-1, the J gene TRBJ2-5; D gene uncertain. In germline, CDR1 is DFQATT, CDR2 SNEGSKA (reference sequence). V lost 5 bases and J lost 0, with 4 bases in between. The CDR3 sequence is 11 residues long. CDR3 sequence (DNA): TGCAGTGCTGAGTACCAAGAGACCCAGTACTTC. Protein sequence: CSAEYQETQYF.

This clonotype was found many times. The germline gene is not matched at one end of the junction; a read error may be the cause. V gene TRBV7-9 combines with J gene TRBJ2-6, with D possibly being TRBD1 (5 bases). Per germline, CDR1 SEHNR and CDR2 FQNEAQ (reference sequence). The CDR3 length is 17 residues. CDR3 in DNA: TGTGCCAGCAGCTTTCTAGGGGCGACATCTGTGGCCAACGTCCTGACTTTC. It yields the protein CASSFLGATSVANVLTF.

Ten or more counts support this clonotype. The chain recombines TRBV25-1 with TRBJ2-7, with 8 bases matching TRBD1. In germline, CDR1 is MGHDK, CDR2 SYGVNS. The CDR3 covers 14 residues. The V gene end was trimmed by 2 bases and the J gene end by 5 bases; junction bases not matched to a gene: 5. The CDR3 DNA sequence: TGTGCCAGCAGTGAACGGACAGGGATCCACGAGCAGTACTTC. Its protein product is CASSERTGIHEQYF.

This clonotype has a count of ten or more. The chain uses TRBV29-1 and TRBJ2-6, with 8 bases lining up with TRBD1. The germline gives CDR1 SQVTM, CDR2 ANQGSEA. The CDR3 runs 18 residues. J was trimmed by 2 bases and V by 1 base; bases with no gene match: 10. CDR3 in DNA: TGCAGCGTTGAAGTCCCCCAGGGGGCGATCGCTGGGGCCAACGTCCTGACTTTC. This sequence encodes CSVEVPQGAIAGANVLTF.

This clonotype has a count of ten or more. The V and J genes are TRBV20-1 and TRBJ1-5; tentative D call: TRBD1 (5 bases). Trimming removed 6 bases at V and 5 bases at J, with 17 bases between. The CDR3 has 14 residues. Germline loops: CDR1 DFQATT, CDR2 SNEGSKA (reference sequence). CDR3 region: CSARGVTADQPQHF. CDR3 in DNA: TGCAGTGCGAGGGGTGTCACCGCAGATCAGCCCCAGCATTTT.

Ten or more counts support this clonotype. This chain connects TRBV9 to TRBJ2-3, with unresolved D. Germline values: CDR1 SGDLS, CDR2 YYNGEE. The CDR3 contains 12 residues. V lost 1 base and J lost 2, with 2 bases in between. CDR3 in amino acids: CASSVHTDTQYF. CDR3 bases: TGTGCCAGCAGCGTACACACAGATACGCAGTATTTT.

The sample holds many counts of this clonotype. The chain couples TRBV6-5 to TRBJ1-2; no clear D. The CDR3 loop spans 13 amino acids. CDR1 is MNHEY and CDR2 is SVGAGI in the germline V gene. V gave up 5 bases and J gave up 8 bases, with 15 bases separating them. CDR3 sequence reads: CASSSVDPPGYTF. DNA of the CDR3: TGTGCCAGCAGTAGCGTGGATCCACCGGGCTACACCTTC.

This clonotype was seen many times. The chain carries TRBV7-3 and TRBJ2-1, with D perhaps TRBD2 (6 bases). Germline loops: CDR1 SGHTA, CDR2 FQGTGA. CDR3 size: 12 residues. Trimming took 5 bases from V and 7 from J, leaving 9 bases between them. CDR3 amino acids: CASSPGGNEQFF. Written as DNA, the CDR3 is TGTGCCAGCAGCCCCGGGGGAAATGAGCAGTTCTTC.

This clonotype was seen repeatedly, ten times or more. The chain has TRBV7-8 and TRBJ2-5; TRBD1 agrees at 10 bases. There are 13 residues in the CDR3. Per the germline V gene, CDR1 is SGHVS and CDR2 is FQNEAQ. V lost 8 bases and J lost 5; bases outside the gene matches: 5. The CDR3 region is CASGQGVRETQYF. The CDR3 DNA is TGTGCCAGCGGACAGGGGGTTCGGGAGACCCAGTACTTC.

This clonotype was picked up many times. The CDR3 loop is CSAMGQGEGKLFF. The CDR3 DNA is TGCAGTGCCATGGGACAGGGCGAAGGAAAACTGTTTTTT. This chain uses TRBV20-1 with TRBJ1-4, with TRBD1 matching over 9 bases. The CDR3 covers 13 residues. The ends lost 6 bases at V and 10 bases at J; junction bases unmatched: 9. Germline CDR1 is DFQATT and CDR2 is SNEGSKA (reference sequence).

The table lists this clonotype with many counts. V gene TRBV12-3 or TRBV12-4 combines with J gene TRBJ2-2; 8 bases fit TRBD2. Germline trimming cut 6 bases from V and 8 bases from J; bases unmatched to any gene: 2. CDR3 size: 12 residues. Here the CDR3 DNA reads TGTGCCAGCAGCCGCGGGGGGGGGGAGCTGTTTTTT. Protein product: CASSRGGGELFF.

This clonotype was counted ten times or more. The chain has TRBV20-1 and TRBJ1-6; possible D gene TRBD1, 6 bases. Germline V CDR1 and CDR2: DFQATT, SNEGSKA (reference sequence). V lost 3 bases and J lost 6, with 9 bases in between. The length of the CDR3 is 13 residues. The CDR3 DNA reads as TGCAGTGCTAGCGGGACACTTAATTCACCCCTCCACTTT. Its protein is CSASGTLNSPLHF.

There are many counts of this clonotype. CDR3 DNA sequence: TGCGCCAGCAGTTCACAAACTAGCGGGGGCCACAATGAGCAGTTCTTC. Translated: CASSSQTSGGHNEQFF. This chain joins TRBV5-1 and TRBJ2-1, with 11 positions matching TRBD2. This CDR3 has 16 amino acids. Germline CDR1 SGHRS, CDR2 YFSETQ. V lost 5 bases, J lost 5 bases, and 9 bases stayed unmatched.

This clonotype was picked up many times. V and J are TRBV6-5 and TRBJ2-1; D perhaps matches TRBD1 (5 bases). Germline CDR1 is MNHEY and CDR2 is SVGAGI. The V gene lost 2 bases and the J gene lost 10 bases, with 12 bases spanning the gap. The CDR3 length is 13 residues. The CDR3, as DNA: TGTGCCAGCAGTTACGGGGCGTTGGGGGAGCAGTTCTTC. Its protein product is CASSYGALGEQFF.

At least ten counts were recorded for this clonotype. This chain joins TRBV28 and TRBJ2-7, with D possibly being TRBD2 (6 bases). The CDR3 covers 16 residues. The germline V gene encodes CDR1 MDHEN and CDR2 SYDVKM. V dropped 7 bases and J dropped 1 base, with 20 bases sitting between them. CDR3 sequence (DNA): TGTGCCAGCACCTCCCCCTCTGGGACTGAATCCTACGAGCAGTACTTC. This sequence encodes CASTSPSGTESYEQYF.

This clonotype came up many times. The chain employs TRBV5-1 and TRBJ2-7; tentatively, D is TRBD1 (5 bases). The V end lost 8 bases, the J end lost 0 bases, and 9 bases lay between the germline ends. The CDR3 spans 12 residues. The germline gives CDR1 SGHRS, CDR2 YFSETQ. The CDR3 spells CASARDSYEQYF. CDR3 DNA sequence: TGCGCCAGTGCCAGGGACTCCTACGAGCAGTACTTC.

This clonotype showed up many times. This sequence joins TRBV5-4 and TRBJ2-7; TRBD2 matches 13 bases. Germline V gene data show CDR1 as SGHNT and CDR2 as YYREEE (reference sequence). This CDR3 has 13 amino acids. V dropped 5 bases and J dropped 6; count of bases not matched to a gene: 2. The CDR3: CASRLAGGGEQYF. Here the CDR3 DNA reads TGTGCCAGCAGACTAGCGGGAGGGGGCGAGCAGTACTTC.

Ten or more counts support this clonotype. CDR3 nucleotides: TGCGCCAGCAGCCTGAGGGCTAGCGGGGGTCTCCAAGAGACCCAGTACTTC. Residues: CASSLRASGGLQETQYF. The chain joins TRBV5-1 to TRBJ2-5, with 10 bases fitting TRBD2. Trimming removed 4 bases from V and 1 base from J; junction bases left unmatched: 10. The CDR3 totals 17 residues. Germline assignment: CDR1 SGHRS and CDR2 YFSETQ.

This clonotype was counted ten times or more. The chain carries TRBV7-2 and TRBJ2-1, with D uncertain. In germline, CDR1 is SGHTA, CDR2 FQGNSA. V was cut by 5 bases and J by 8 bases, with 10 bases left in between. This CDR3 is 12 amino acids long. CDR3 region: CASSQVAYEQFF. Here the CDR3 DNA reads TGTGCCAGCAGCCAGGTAGCCTATGAGCAGTTCTTC.

Many counts were recorded for this clonotype. The chain joins TRBV7-8 to TRBJ2-3; no clear D gene. This CDR3 has 14 amino acids. Germline loops: CDR1 SGHVS, CDR2 FQNEAQ. V lost 0 bases and J 6 bases, leaving 10 bases between the germline ends. Written as DNA, the CDR3 is TGTGCCAGCAGCTTAGCAGGCCTAAGGGATACGCAGTATTTT. Amino acid sequence: CASSLAGLRDTQYF.

This clonotype was picked up many times. V and J are TRBV10-3 and TRBJ2-5; no clear D. The CDR3 is 12 amino acids. From germline, CDR1 is ENHRY and CDR2 SYGVKD. Trimming shortened V by 4 bases and J by 5 bases, and 8 bases separated the two germline ends. The CDR3 protein is CAISGGGETQYF. CDR3 in DNA: TGTGCCATCAGTGGCGGTGGGGAGACCCAGTACTTC.

This clonotype has ten or more counts. Written as DNA, the CDR3 is TGCAGCGTTCGCCCCGGCAATGAGCAGTTCTTC. It yields the protein CSVRPGNEQFF. The chain combines TRBV29-1 with TRBJ2-1; D gene uncertain. Germline V CDR1 and CDR2: SQVTM, ANQGSEA. The CDR3 runs 11 residues. Trimming took off 5 bases at V and 6 bases at J, with 8 bases between the two ends.

This clonotype was recorded at least ten times. V and J are TRBV6-1 and TRBJ2-7, with 9 nucleotides matching TRBD1. This CDR3 has 15 residues. The J segment lost 2 bases and the V segment lost 0 bases, leaving 2 bases of the junction unmatched. CDR1 MNHNS and CDR2 SASEGT come from the germline V gene. CDR3 sequence (DNA): TGTGCCAGCAGTGAAGCAGGGACAGGGCCCTACGAGCAGTACTTC. Protein: CASSEAGTGPYEQYF.

This clonotype was observed at least ten times. V is TRBV20-1 and J is TRBJ1-5; 7 positions agree with TRBD1. The CDR3 contains 14 residues. Germline-derived CDR1 and CDR2 are DFQATT and SNEGSKA (reference sequence). V dropped 0 bases and J dropped 4; count of bases not matched to a gene: 3. The CDR3 sequence is CSARDAGGNQPQHF. CDR3 coding DNA: TGCAGTGCTAGAGATGCAGGGGGGAATCAGCCCCAGCATTTT.

This clonotype was recorded many times. CDR3 amino acids: CASSPGTAPNTEAFF. The CDR3 DNA is TGTGCCAGCAGTCCCGGGACAGCCCCGAACACTGAAGCTTTCTTT. The chain has TRBV6-1 and TRBJ1-1; 7 bases map to TRBD1. The CDR3 extends over 15 amino acids. Unmatched junction bases numbered 7, after V lost 5 bases and J lost 1 base. The V gene's germline CDR1 is MNHNS and CDR2 SASEGT.

This clonotype was seen repeatedly, ten times or more. The J gene is TRBJ2-2, the V gene TRBV20-1; perhaps D is TRBD1 or TRBD2 (7 bases each). Looked up from germline, CDR1 is DFQATT and CDR2 is SNEGSKA (reference sequence). This CDR3 comprises 14 residues. Between the trimmed V and J ends, which lost 6 bases and 6 bases, there was a span of 17 bases. The CDR3 sequence is CSAQGGGRAGELFF. The CDR3 DNA follows: TGCAGTGCCCAGGGGGGGGGTCGGGCCGGGGAGCTGTTTTTT.

This clonotype occurred many times. The chain is built from TRBV11-2 and TRBJ2-2, with 8 bases identical to TRBD1. V dropped 4 bases and J dropped 7; count of bases not matched to a gene: 8. CDR1 SGHAT and CDR2 FQNNGV come from the germline V gene. The CDR3 extends over 15 amino acids. This CDR3 is CASSYPTGAHGELFF. The CDR3 DNA follows: TGTGCCAGCAGCTACCCGACAGGGGCCCACGGGGAGCTGTTTTTT.

There are many counts of this clonotype. The chain uses TRBV5-1 and TRBJ2-2; 7 bases align to TRBD2. CDR1 and CDR2 from the germline V gene are SGHRS and YFSETQ. The CDR3 totals 17 residues. The V segment lost 0 bases and the J segment 0 bases; nucleotides outside the gene matches: 5. In nucleotides, the CDR3 is TGCGCCAGCAGCTTGGGACTAGCACGGACGAACACCGGGGAGCTGTTTTTT. Translated, it gives CASSLGLARTNTGELFF.

This clonotype was recorded many times. Written as DNA, the CDR3 is TGTGCCAGCAGCTTGGGGCAGAGCTACAATGAGCAGTTCTTC. Translation: CASSLGQSYNEQFF. The chain recombines TRBV5-5 with TRBJ2-1, with D unclear. The CDR3 spans 14 residues. V was pared by 0 bases and J by 3 bases, with 7 bases between. CDR1 and CDR2 from the germline V gene are SGHKS and YYEKEE (reference sequence).

This rearrangement joins TRBV18 to TRBJ1-1; 8 bases are a match to TRBD1. This CDR3 spans 14 amino acids. Trimming at V came to 5 bases and at J to 1 base, leaving 3 bases not matched to a gene. From germline, CDR1 is KGHSH and CDR2 LQKENI. The DNA for the CDR3 is TGTGCCAGCTCAACAGGGACAGGGAACACTGAAGCTTTCTTT. Encoded protein: CASSTGTGNTEAFF.